This is a list of T cell receptor beta chains from one sample in a study of regulatory T cells in long-lasting Graves disease. TCRdb analysed the multiplex PCR reads with MiXCR anew, one entry per CDR3 protein. The sample carries approximately 560,000 distinct CDR3 sequences, about 16% recorded once. The same data also contributed to another study, on T cells in Graves' hyperthyroidism and ophthalmopathy.

The sample here was peripheral blood mononuclear cells (PBMCs), taken at new diagnosis, from a patient treated with antithyroid drugs. All receptors derive from a young man with Graves disease. Both conserved end residues are part of each CDR3. A D gene is named only where the DNA matches it firmly. Part of the rows lack a size; the others show once, few, many or a class for expanded clones.

j_gene | abundance | d_gene | v_gene | CDR3aa | CDR3nt
TRBJ1-5 | few | - | TRBV28 | CASSLQGVQPQHF | TGTGCCAGCAGTTTACAGGGTGTACAGCCCCAGCATTTT
TRBJ1-2 | - | - | TRBV18 | CASSGGQIYGYTF | TGTGCCAGCTCCGGCGGACAGATCTATGGCTACACCTTC
TRBJ2-7 | few | - | TRBV19 | CANSSGWGVYEQYF | TGTGCCAATAGTTCCGGATGGGGGGTCTACGAGCAGTACTTC
TRBJ1-5 | many | TRBD1 | TRBV12-3/TRBV12-4 | CASRSQRDRARQPQHF | TGTGCCAGCAGGTCACAAAGGGACAGGGCAAGGCAGCCCCAGCATTTT
TRBJ2-7 | - | TRBD2 | TRBV20-1 | CSAPHNGRAYEQYF | TGCAGTGCTCCCCACAACGGGAGGGCATACGAGCAGTACTTC
TRBJ2-1 | few | TRBD1 | TRBV4-1 | CASSFRTGVLGEQFF | TGCGCCAGCAGCTTCCGGACAGGGGTTCTCGGTGAGCAGTTCTTC
TRBJ1-5 | few | - | TRBV4-1 | CASSQEWQGHQPQHF | TGCGCCAGCAGCCAAGAGTGGCAGGGGCATCAGCCCCAGCATTTT
TRBJ2-5 | few | - | TRBV6-2/TRBV6-3 | CASSYSAGGYETQYF | TGTGCCAGCAGTTACTCAGCAGGGGGGTATGAGACCCAGTACTTC
TRBJ2-5 | - | - | TRBV29-1 | CSVDYGMGGTQYF | TGCAGCGTTGATTACGGGATGGGTGGGACCCAGTACTTC
TRBJ2-1 | - | - | TRBV5-5 | CASSLGVNERFF | TGTGCCAGCAGCTTGGGCGTCAATGAGCGGTTCTTC
TRBJ2-7 | - | TRBD2 | TRBV19 | CASSAFSGSEYEQYF | TGTGCCAGTAGTGCCTTTAGCGGGAGCGAATACGAGCAGTACTTC
TRBJ2-7 | many | - | TRBV29-1 | CSVRQDPTYEQYF | TGCAGCGTCCGACAGGACCCCACCTACGAGCAGTACTTC
TRBJ2-5 | - | TRBD1 | TRBV5-1 | CASTRGSTGSETQYF | TGCGCCAGCACCCGTGGGTCGACAGGGTCCGAGACCCAGTACTTC
TRBJ2-7 | many | TRBD2 | TRBV28 | CASRRSGSIDEQYF | TGTGCCAGCAGACGCAGCGGGAGTATCGACGAGCAGTACTTC
TRBJ2-7 | few | - | TRBV10-1 | CASRVLVGEQYF | TGCGCCAGCAGGGTTCTAGTAGGCGAGCAGTACTTC